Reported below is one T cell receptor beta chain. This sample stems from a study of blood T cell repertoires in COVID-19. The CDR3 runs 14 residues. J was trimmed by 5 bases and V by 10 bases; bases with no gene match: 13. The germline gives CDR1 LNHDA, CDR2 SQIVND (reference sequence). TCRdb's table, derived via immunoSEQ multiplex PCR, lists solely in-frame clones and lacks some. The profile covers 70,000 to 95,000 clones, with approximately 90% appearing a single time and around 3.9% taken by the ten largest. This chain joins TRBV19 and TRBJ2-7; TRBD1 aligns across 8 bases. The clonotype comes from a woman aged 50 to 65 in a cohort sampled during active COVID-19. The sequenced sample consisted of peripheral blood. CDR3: CATAPGGALNEQYF. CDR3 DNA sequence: TGTGCCACCGCCCCAGGGGGCGCTTTAAACGAGCAGTACTTC.